This TCR beta chain was recovered during a study of blood T cell repertoires in COVID-19. Study-wide background: COVID-19 samples collected from the United States, Italy and Spain covered acute and convalescent phases.

Looked up from germline, CDR1 is SGHDT and CDR2 is YYEEEE. The length of the CDR3 is 15 residues. Trimming removed 2 bases from V and 4 bases from J, with 12 bases in between. During active infection, Seattle patients enrolled and were then monitored through disease. In the original workflow: It was from reference gene primer amplification that nucleated cell counts were estimated. TCRdb's table, derived via immunoSEQ multiplex PCR, lists solely in-frame clones and lacks some. V and J calls and clone size are given by that table; D and trimming were obtained from the DNA. Of more than 200,000 clones listed, around 86% were seen once; the top ten hold around 5%.

The clonotype was recovered from a woman aged 55-75 years with COVID-19, enrolled during active disease. The sequenced material came from peripheral blood. The chain joins TRBV5-6 to TRBJ2-2; D unresolved. In nucleotides, the CDR3 is TGTGCCAGCAGCTTTCGCGCACCGAGCACCGGGGAGCTGTTTTTT. Translating gives CASSFRAPSTGELFF.